Shown below are 27 T cell receptor beta chains from a single sample sequenced in a study of identical twins. A single record per CDR3 protein comes from TCRdb applying MiXCR to the 5' RACE reads. The repertoire consists of about 480,000 distinct CDR3 sequences, with 14% occurring once and the leading ten covering around 0.48%. The sample also formed part of further work on yellow fever vaccine responses in identical twins.

Sequencing was performed on CD4+ T cells sorted from blood. These receptors came from a woman aged 18-30 years in good health.

The rearrangement uses TRBV6-1 and TRBJ1-1; D is unclear. The CDR3 is 13 amino acids. The V gene lost 1 base and the J gene lost 1 base, with 4 bases spanning the gap. Germline values: CDR1 MNHNS, CDR2 SASEGT. CDR3 sequence: CASSEDWNTEAFF. CDR3 DNA: TGTGCCAGCAGTGAAGATTGGAACACTGAAGCTTTCTTT.

Of note for this clonotype: At one of its ends the junction is not consistent with the germline gene, which may arise from a read error. The chain employs TRBV20-1 and TRBJ2-5; D ambiguous. Germline assignment: CDR1 DFQATT and CDR2 SNEGSKA (reference sequence). The CDR3 spans 10 residues. In DNA, the CDR3 is TGCAGTGCTGTTCCCCGGGCCCCGATATTC. This translates into CSAVPRAPIF.

This clonotype was counted a few times. The genes are TRBV6-2 or TRBV6-3 and TRBJ1-1; D not certain. The CDR3 spans 15 residues. Germline V gene sequence: CDR1 MNHEY, CDR2 SVGEGT. V shed 6 bases and J shed 0 bases, with 14 bases lying between them. CDR3 DNA: TGTGCCAGCAGAATAAGCGGTGGGGTGAACACTGAAGCTTTCTTT. Amino acid sequence: CASRISGGVNTEAFF.

V and J are TRBV27 and TRBJ2-1, with a weak D call TRBD2 (6 bases). Trimming left V 3 bases short and J 15 bases short, with 15 bases between. The CDR3 totals 12 residues. CDR1 is MNHEY and CDR2 is SMNVEV in the germline V gene (reference sequence). The DNA for the CDR3 is TGTGCCAGCAGTTTGAGACGGGAGCGTCCGTTCTTC. It codes for CASSLRRERPFF.

This chain joins TRBV27 and TRBJ2-7; D is perhaps TRBD1 (6 bases). V lost 5 bases and J 7 bases, leaving 15 bases between the germline ends. The CDR3 loop spans 13 amino acids. Germline CDR1 reads MNHEY; CDR2 reads SMNVEV (reference sequence). CDR3 loop: CASSKRQEEEQYF. CDR3 sequence (DNA): TGTGCCAGCAGTAAGAGACAGGAGGAGGAGCAGTACTTC.

The chain recombines TRBV28 with TRBJ2-3; either TRBD1 or TRBD2 may fit D (6 bases each). CDR3 length: 15 amino acids. From germline, CDR1 is MDHEN and CDR2 SYDVKM. V was shortened by 4 bases and J by 1 base, with 12 bases between the two germline ends. The DNA for the CDR3 is TGTGCCAGCAGTTCGCCAGGGGAGGGCACAGATACGCAGTATTTT. It yields the protein CASSSPGEGTDTQYF.

The genes are TRBV20-1 and TRBJ2-5, with D perhaps TRBD1 or TRBD2 (5 bases each). Trimming took off 5 bases at V and 0 bases at J, with 10 bases between the two ends. The CDR3 length is 13 residues. The germline V gene encodes CDR1 DFQATT and CDR2 SNEGSKA (reference sequence). As DNA, the CDR3 is TGCAGTGCTGGGATGGGACACCAAGAGACCCAGTACTTC. This encodes CSAGMGHQETQYF.

The CDR3 DNA reads TGTGCCAGCAGTGGGGGGTTTGCCGGGGAGCTGTTTTTT. This translates into CASSGGFAGELFF. V and J are TRBV25-1 and TRBJ2-2; D might be TRBD1 or TRBD2, each matching 5 bases. V shed 4 bases and J shed 6 bases, with 9 bases lying between them. The CDR3 contains 13 residues. CDR1 and CDR2 from the germline V gene are MGHDK and SYGVNS.

The V gene is TRBV29-1, the J gene TRBJ2-5; TRBD2 matches 8 bases. Looked up from germline, CDR1 is SQVTM and CDR2 is ANQGSEA. V gave up 0 bases and J gave up 4 bases; unmatched junction bases: 4. The CDR3 runs to 14 residues. The chain's CDR3 is CSVEDMTSVETQYF. The CDR3 DNA is TGCAGCGTTGAAGACATGACTAGCGTAGAGACCCAGTACTTC.

The sample holds a few counts of this clonotype. The gene calls are TRBV7-2 and TRBJ2-3; 7 bases are a match to TRBD2. V lost 1 base, J lost 7 bases, and 8 bases stayed unmatched. The length of the CDR3 is 15 residues. CDR1 and CDR2 (germline): SGHTA, FQGNSA. CDR3 sequence (DNA): TGTGCCAGCAGCTTAGTCCGGGACTACAAGAATACGCAGTATTTT. Protein product: CASSLVRDYKNTQYF.

This clonotype was recorded a few times. The chain carries TRBV6-1 and TRBJ2-1; 11 bases match TRBD2. The CDR3 is 15 residues long. The junction had 5 bases not matched to a gene; V was cut back by 5 bases and J by 5 bases. Germline CDR1 reads MNHNS; CDR2 reads SASEGT. The CDR3 sequence is CASSRLAGLNNEQFF. The CDR3 DNA reads TGTGCCAGCAGTCGACTAGCGGGATTAAACAATGAGCAGTTCTTC.

This clonotype was seen a handful of times. V is TRBV12-3 or TRBV12-4 and J is TRBJ1-5; D not resolved. V was shortened by 5 bases and J by 7 bases, with 12 bases between the two germline ends. The CDR3 runs to 13 residues. The CDR3 region is CASSQEDDQPQHF. The CDR3, as DNA: TGTGCCAGCAGTCAAGAGGACGACCAGCCCCAGCATTTT.

This chain links TRBV5-1 with TRBJ2-5; a weak D match, TRBD2 (7 bases). V gave up 6 bases and J gave up 2 bases, with 23 bases separating them. This CDR3 region has 17 residues. CDR1 and CDR2 from the germline V gene are SGHRS and YFSETQ. The CDR3 DNA reads as TGCGCCAGCACTAAAAACTCGGGGGGCGTTGGGCAAGAGACCCAGTACTTC. Its translation is CASTKNSGGVGQETQYF.

Ten or more counts support this clonotype. The chain couples TRBV2 to TRBJ1-1, with 7 positions matching TRBD1. Germline lookup yields CDR1 SNHLY and CDR2 FYNNEI. J lost 0 bases, V lost 10 bases, and 2 bases had no gene match. This CDR3 contains 12 residues. Here the CDR3 reads CAITGVNTEAFF. The CDR3 DNA reads as TGTGCCATAACAGGGGTGAACACTGAAGCTTTCTTT.

This clonotype was seen ten or more times. The V gene is TRBV3-1, the J gene TRBJ2-1; D is uncertain. V lost 1 base to trimming and J lost 5 bases, with 6 bases between them. Looked up from germline, CDR1 is LGHDT and CDR2 is YNNKEL (reference sequence). CDR3 length: 13 residues. In nucleotides, the CDR3 is TGTGCCAGCAGCCAAGGGGCACACAATGAGCAGTTCTTC. Translated: CASSQGAHNEQFF.

This chain connects TRBV12-3 or TRBV12-4 to TRBJ2-4; 10 nucleotides agree with TRBD1. V shed 10 bases, J shed 2 bases, and the junction held 20 bases outside the gene matches. This CDR3 comprises 19 residues. The CDR3 DNA reads TGTGCCATCTGGTACCCCCCTCCGGGACAGGGGCGACCCAAAAACATTCAGTACTTC. Protein product: CAIWYPPPGQGRPKNIQYF.

This clonotype has at least ten counts. The rearrangement joins TRBV6-5 to TRBJ2-3, with 9 bases lining up with TRBD2. V was pared by 0 bases and J by 0 bases, with 4 bases of the junction left unmatched. The CDR3 length is 17 residues. Germline loops: CDR1 MNHEY, CDR2 SVGAGI. CDR3 DNA: TGTGCCAGCAGTTACTCACTAGCGGGTGCCAGCACAGATACGCAGTATTTT. Its translation: CASSYSLAGASTDTQYF.

This clonotype was detected only a few times. This rearrangement joins TRBV15 to TRBJ2-7; the D is unclear. V was pared by 0 bases and J by 3 bases, with 12 bases between. This CDR3 spans 15 amino acids. Germline CDR1 and CDR2: LNHNV and YYDKDF (reference sequence). CDR3 residues: CATSRDPGFFYEQYF. CDR3 sequence (DNA): TGTGCCACCAGCAGAGATCCAGGTTTCTTCTACGAGCAGTACTTC.

The rearrangement links TRBV12-3 or TRBV12-4 to TRBJ2-7, with D unresolved. V lost 1 base, J lost 2 bases, and 9 bases lay in between. CDR3 size: 14 residues. As DNA, the CDR3 is TGTGCCAGCAGTTTAGTTCCAGAGACCTACGAGCAGTACTTC. Translated: CASSLVPETYEQYF.

Ten or more counts support this clonotype. This rearrangement joins TRBV6-5 to TRBJ2-7; D gene ambiguous. The CDR3 runs to 13 residues. Germline values: CDR1 MNHEY, CDR2 SVGAGI. With 2 bases removed from V and 1 base from J, the gap between germline ends came to 6 bases. In DNA form, the CDR3 reads TGTGCCAGCAGTTACCATCAATCCTACGAGCAGTACTTC. This translates into CASSYHQSYEQYF.

V is TRBV7-4 and J is TRBJ2-3, with a possible D match to TRBD1 (6 bases). Trimming cost V 0 bases and J 2 bases, with 15 bases left between them. This CDR3 comprises 17 residues. Germline values: CDR1 SGHVT, CDR2 SQSDAQ. The CDR3 protein is CASSLALQGMDTDTQYF. For the CDR3, the DNA is TGTGCCAGCAGCTTAGCCCTACAGGGAATGGACACAGATACGCAGTATTTT.

This chain links TRBV4-1 with TRBJ2-2, with a possible D match to TRBD1 (6 bases). V was pared by 4 bases and J by 3 bases, with 9 bases between. The CDR3 covers 14 residues. The germline CDR1 and CDR2 sequences are MGHRA and YSYEKL. CDR3 residues: CASSRRQDTGELFF. In DNA, the CDR3 is TGCGCCAGCAGCCGCAGACAGGACACCGGGGAGCTGTTTTTT.

This clonotype was counted a few times. The chain carries TRBV10-2 and TRBJ2-7; TRBD2 agrees at 14 bases. This CDR3 is built from 14 residues. Germline CDR1 is WSHSY and CDR2 is SAAADI. J gave up 12 bases and V 4 bases, and 8 bases lay outside the gene matches. The chain's CDR3 is CASSGLGLAGVWYF. CDR3 sequence (DNA): TGCGCCAGCAGTGGATTGGGACTAGCGGGGGTCTGGTACTTC.

This rearrangement joins TRBV27 to TRBJ2-1, with 8 bases lining up with TRBD2. CDR1 and CDR2 from the germline V gene are MNHEY and SMNVEV (reference sequence). V lost 6 bases to trimming and J lost 2 bases; unmatched junction nucleotides: 6. There are 15 residues in the CDR3. Here the CDR3 DNA reads TGTGCCAGCAGGGAGGCGACTAGCGCCTACAATGAGCAGTTCTTC. Translated: CASREATSAYNEQFF.

This clonotype has at least ten counts. The chain carries TRBV18 and TRBJ2-5; no clear D. This CDR3 region has 11 residues. Trimming removed 8 bases from V and 5 bases from J, with 9 bases in between. Germline CDR1 is KGHSH and CDR2 is LQKENI. CDR3 sequence: CASSPLETQYF. The DNA of the CDR3 is TGTGCCAGCAGCCCGTTGGAGACCCAGTACTTC.

This clonotype was found a few times. V and J are TRBV5-6 and TRBJ2-1; 13 bases agree with TRBD2. The CDR3 consists of 18 residues. With V trimmed by 3 bases and J by 0 bases, 6 bases remained unmatched. Germline assignment: CDR1 SGHDT and CDR2 YYEEEE. CDR3: CASSSGLAGESSYNEQFF. The CDR3 DNA sequence: TGTGCCAGCAGCTCAGGACTAGCGGGGGAGAGCTCCTACAATGAGCAGTTCTTC.

The V gene is TRBV30, the J gene TRBJ2-3; D might be TRBD2 (5 bases). The ends were cut back, 8 bases at V and 4 bases at J, with 13 bases in the middle. CDR3 length: 12 amino acids. From germline, CDR1 is GTSNPN and CDR2 SVGIG (reference sequence). The CDR3 nucleotides are TGTGCCCAGTCCAGGAGGCCAGATACGCAGTATTTT. It encodes CAQSRRPDTQYF.